The T cell receptor (beta chain) described here comes from a study of blood T cell repertoires in COVID-19. Study-wide background: There were acute and convalescent COVID-19 samples, and they came from the United States, Italy and Spain. T cells, B-cell-depleted T cells, or PBMCs supplied cDNA or gDNA.

Measured with immunoSEQ multiplex PCR; TCRdb has only the in-frame clones, and not every one. The table has around 320,000 clones, almost 85% seen once. The TCR originated in a human donor in a cohort sampled during active COVID-19. Sequencing input: peripheral blood.

The CDR3 loop is CASSPRSFAKNIQYF. The CDR3 DNA reads as TGTGCCAGCAGCCCCCGGAGCTTTGCCAAAAACATTCAGTACTTC. The V call is TRBV7-2, the J call TRBJ2-4; D remains ambiguous. The V end was cut by 5 bases, the J end by 1 base, with 12 bases between. This CDR3 is built from 15 residues. The germline V gene encodes CDR1 SGHTA and CDR2 FQGNSA.